This TCR beta chain was sequenced during a study of neurological immune-mediated disorders. At least ten counts were recorded for this clonotype. TCRdb re-called the 5' RACE reads with MiXCR, one entry per CDR3 protein. Found here are some 80,000 distinct CDR3 sequences, nearly 6% of them singletons; the top ten hold 6.5% to 9.5%. The time point: longitudinal time-point 2. This receptor was obtained from a woman aged 60-70 years with multiple sclerosis. Sequenced sample: PBMCs.

Written as DNA, the CDR3 is TGTGCCAGCAGTCTATCTGGGGCCAACGTCCTGACTTTC. Its translation: CASSLSGANVLTF. This chain links TRBV6-2 or TRBV6-3 with TRBJ2-6; D remains unclear. CDR3 size: 13 residues. V was cut by 5 bases and J by 1 base, with 3 bases left in between. Per the germline V gene, CDR1 is MNHEY and CDR2 is SVGEGT.